This TCR beta chain was documented in a study of identical twins. Study findings and constraints: Invariant T cells like MAIT and iNKT could partly confound the zero-insertion analyses.

The germline gives CDR1 SQVTM, CDR2 ANQGSEA. CDR3 size: 15 residues. Trimming stripped 5 bases from V and 0 bases from J, with 15 bases between. A universal primer site was added by template switching, and unique molecular identifiers were carried by the cDNA. Via MiXCR, TCRdb re-called the 5' RACE reads, giving one row per CDR3 protein. The table lists roughly 700,000 distinct CDR3 sequences, approximately 9% of them singletons, with around 0.95% in the top ten. This clonotype was observed a handful of times. Its antigen remains unknown. The data also belong to a second study, concerning yellow fever vaccine responses in identical twins.

The gene calls are TRBV29-1 and TRBJ2-3; maybe TRBD2 (6 bases). Sequencing was performed on PBMCs. The receptor was derived from a woman aged 18-29 years in good health. This CDR3 reads CSVLGGLTSTDTQYF. DNA for the CDR3: TGCAGCGTTCTCGGGGGACTGACTAGCACAGATACGCAGTATTTT.